This T cell receptor beta chain was retrieved from a study of blood T cell repertoires in COVID-19. V gave up 0 bases and J gave up 6 bases, with 15 bases separating them. Germline lookup yields CDR1 SGHDT and CDR2 YYEEEE. CDR3 size: 15 residues. Authors' methods: Using reference gene primer amplification, nucleated cell counts were estimated. The repertoire was sequenced with immunoSEQ multiplex PCR; TCRdb's copy has only in-frame clones and lacks some. The V and J calls and clone size were taken over from that table, and D and trimming were inferred from the DNA. The sample has about 120,000 clones, roughly 87% seen once.

This chain connects TRBV5-6 to TRBJ1-2, with D possibly matching TRBD1 (5 bases). The sequenced sample consisted of peripheral blood. This TCR was sampled from a man older than 75 with acute or convalescent COVID-19. The CDR3 DNA reads as TGTGCCAGCAGCTTGGTCGGGGGAGGGAATAATGGCTACACCTTC. This translates into CASSLVGGGNNGYTF.